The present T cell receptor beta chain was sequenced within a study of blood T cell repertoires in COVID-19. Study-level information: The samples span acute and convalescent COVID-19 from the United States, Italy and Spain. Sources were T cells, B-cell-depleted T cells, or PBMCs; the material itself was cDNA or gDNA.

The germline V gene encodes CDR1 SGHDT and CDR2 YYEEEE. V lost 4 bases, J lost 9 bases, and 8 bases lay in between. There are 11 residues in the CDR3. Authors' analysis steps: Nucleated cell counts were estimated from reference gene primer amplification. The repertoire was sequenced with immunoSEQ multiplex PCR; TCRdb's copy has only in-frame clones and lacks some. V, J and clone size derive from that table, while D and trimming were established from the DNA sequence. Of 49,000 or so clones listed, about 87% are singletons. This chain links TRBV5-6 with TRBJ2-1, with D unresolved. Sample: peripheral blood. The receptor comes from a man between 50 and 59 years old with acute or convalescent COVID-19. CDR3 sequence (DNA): TGTGCCAGCAGCCAACCCGGTGAGCAGTTCTTC. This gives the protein CASSQPGEQFF. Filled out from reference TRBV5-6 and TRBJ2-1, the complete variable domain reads DAGVTQSPTHLIKTRGQQVTLRCSPKSGHDTVSWYQQALGQGPQFIFQYYEEEERQRGNFPDRFSGHQFPNYSSELNVNALLLGDSALYLCASSQPGEQFFGPGTRLTVL.